What follows are 30 T cell receptor beta chains derived from one specimen sequenced in a study of pediatric ulcerative colitis. Sequencing was performed with immunoSEQ multiplex PCR; in TCRdb, only in-frame clones are kept and a portion is missing. The sample lists 64,000 or so clones; just over 75% were seen once. Sequencing was carried out using blood. The origin of the receptors is a boy under 18 with moderate ulcerative colitis.

The rearrangement joins TRBV27 to TRBJ2-7; a weak D match, TRBD1 (6 bases). V shed 7 bases and J shed 3 bases, with 28 bases lying between them. Germline assignment: CDR1 MNHEY and CDR2 SMNVEV (reference sequence). This CDR3 is 18 amino acids long. In nucleotides, the CDR3 is TGTGCCAGCAATCGATACCCTGGCCGGACAGAGATAGTCTACGAGCAGTACTTC. Translation: CASNRYPGRTEIVYEQYF.

The chain uses TRBV18 and TRBJ2-2; D may be TRBD2 (5 bases). The V gene lost 0 bases and the J gene lost 6 bases, with 11 bases spanning the gap. The germline gives CDR1 KGHSH, CDR2 LQKENI. CDR3 length: 15 residues. The CDR3 bases are TGTGCCAGCTCACCACCTACTAGTAGGGCCGGGGAGCTGTTTTTT. Protein: CASSPPTSRAGELFF.

The V and J genes are TRBV2 and TRBJ2-5; 7 bases line up with TRBD2. V lost 3 bases and J lost 5; bases outside the gene matches: 18. The CDR3 contains 18 residues. Germline values: CDR1 SNHLY, CDR2 FYNNEI. The CDR3 spells CASSDPARGTPGRETQYF. DNA of the CDR3: TGTGCCAGCAGTGATCCTGCCCGGGGGACTCCCGGGAGGGAGACCCAGTACTTC.

This rearrangement joins TRBV30 to TRBJ1-1; D is uncertain. Germline assignment: CDR1 GTSNPN and CDR2 SVGIG (reference sequence). CDR3 length equals 13 residues. V was clipped by 2 bases and J by 5 bases, with 12 bases between them. The CDR3 nucleotides are TGTGCCTGGAGTTTTGGGGAGAGTACTGAAGCTTTCTTT. Translation: CAWSFGESTEAFF.

V is TRBV11-2 and J is TRBJ1-2, with no clear D. The CDR3 covers 16 residues. V was cut by 1 base and J by 3 bases, with 15 bases left in between. Germline lookup yields CDR1 SGHAT and CDR2 FQNNGV. CDR3 loop: CASSLVDPQVDYGYTF. CDR3 nucleotide sequence: TGTGCCAGCAGCTTAGTGGACCCGCAGGTCGACTATGGCTACACCTTC.

CDR3 amino acids: CASSPTGDNQPQHF. The CDR3 nucleotides are TGTGCCAGCAGTCCGACAGGGGACAATCAGCCCCAGCATTTT. V and J are TRBV6-6 and TRBJ1-5; 8 positions agree with TRBD1. The CDR3 is made up of 14 amino acids. Germline CDR1 reads MNHNY; CDR2 reads SVGAGI (reference sequence). V lost 5 bases to trimming and J lost 3 bases; unmatched junction nucleotides: 3.

The chain couples TRBV6-1 to TRBJ1-5; D is unresolved. Germline CDR1 MNHNS, CDR2 SASEGT. This CDR3 region has 15 residues. The V gene lost 4 bases and the J gene lost 0 bases, with 10 bases spanning the gap. The CDR3 is CASSAFGNSNQPQHF. In nucleotides, the CDR3 is TGTGCCAGCAGTGCTTTCGGAAATAGCAATCAGCCCCAGCATTTT.

In its sample, this clone was seen once. This chain joins TRBV5-4 and TRBJ1-2, with D possibly being TRBD1 (6 bases). Germline values: CDR1 SGHNT, CDR2 YYREEE (reference sequence). The CDR3 sequence is 15 residues long. Between the trimmed V and J ends, which lost 4 bases and 2 bases, there was a span of 15 bases. CDR3 nucleotides: TGTGCCAGCAGCCAAGGAAATACAGGGAACTATGGCTACACCTTC. It is translated as CASSQGNTGNYGYTF.

This chain links TRBV7-2 with TRBJ1-1, with D uncertain. V gave up 2 bases and J gave up 6 bases, with 4 bases separating them. The germline V gene encodes CDR1 SGHTA and CDR2 FQGNSA. The CDR3 totals 11 residues. CDR3 loop: CASSLFSEAFF. CDR3 in DNA: TGTGCCAGCAGCTTATTCTCTGAAGCTTTCTTT. The variable domain in full, with the rest retrieved from reference TRBV7-2 and TRBJ1-1, is GAGVSQSPSNKVTEKGKDVELRCDPISGHTALYWYRQSLGQGLEFLIYFQGNSAPDKSGLPSDRFSAERTGGSVSTLTIQRTQQEDSAVYLCASSLFSEAFFGQGTRLTVV.

Turning to this clone: The same CDR3 arises from other DNA sequences in this sample as well. The gene calls are TRBV5-1 and TRBJ2-1, with 8 bases matching TRBD2. CDR3 length: 14 amino acids. V was clipped by 1 base and J by 3 bases; unmatched bases: 0. Germline V gene data show CDR1 as SGHRS and CDR2 as YFSETQ. The CDR3 DNA is TGCGCCAGCAGCTTGAGCGGGGGCTACAATGAGCAGTTCTTC. This translates into CASSLSGGYNEQFF.

This clone showed up just a few times. V usage is TRBV28 and J usage is TRBJ1-1; TRBD1 agrees at 8 bases. Germline V gene sequence: CDR1 MDHEN, CDR2 SYDVKM. Trimming removed 3 bases from V and 4 bases from J; junction bases left unmatched: 4. The CDR3 covers 14 residues. For the CDR3, the DNA is TGTGCCAGCAGTTTCCCCGGGACAGGCACTGAAGCTTTCTTT. Residues: CASSFPGTGTEAFF.

This clone occurred a few times. The rearrangement uses TRBV10-1 and TRBJ2-7; 8 bases match TRBD1. The CDR3 contains 14 residues. V gave up 5 bases and J gave up 0 bases; unmatched junction bases: 3. Germline lookup yields CDR1 WNHNN and CDR2 SYGVQD (reference sequence). The CDR3, as DNA: TGCGCCAGCAGTAGGACAGGGATCTCCTACGAGCAGTACTTC. This encodes CASSRTGISYEQYF.

This clone was counted a few times. This chain joins TRBV25-1 and TRBJ2-1; the D is unclear. Trimming stripped 2 bases from V and 9 bases from J, with 8 bases between. Per the germline V gene, CDR1 is MGHDK and CDR2 is SYGVNS. The CDR3 contains 12 residues. In DNA form, the CDR3 reads TGTGCCAGCAGTGAAAGTAGTTTTGAGCAGTTCTTC. Its translation: CASSESSFEQFF.

The rearrangement uses TRBV9 and TRBJ2-7, with 8 bases that match TRBD1. This CDR3 has 14 amino acids. Trimming removed 2 bases from V and 9 bases from J; junction bases left unmatched: 10. Germline-derived CDR1 and CDR2 are SGDLS and YYNGEE. DNA for the CDR3: TGTGCCAGCAGCGTTCACCCGGGACAGGACTCGCAGTACTTC. The encoded protein is CASSVHPGQDSQYF.

V gene TRBV4-3 combines with J gene TRBJ1-5, with 8 bases aligning to TRBD1. Germline loops: CDR1 LGHNA, CDR2 YSLEER. Trimming took 0 bases from V and 3 from J; bases not matched to a gene: 4. The CDR3 length is 16 residues. The CDR3 protein is CASSQDSRGLNQPQHF. The CDR3 DNA is TGCGCCAGCAGCCAAGACTCCAGGGGGCTCAATCAGCCCCAGCATTTT.

This clone was counted between two and nine times. The CDR3 sequence: CASSWPRGGYTEAFF. CDR3 in DNA: TGTGCCAGCAGTTGGCCTCGAGGGGGGTATACTGAAGCTTTCTTT. This chain uses TRBV6-6 with TRBJ1-1; maybe TRBD1 (6 bases). CDR3 length equals 15 residues. Trimming took off 4 bases at V and 5 bases at J, with 17 bases between the two ends. Per germline, CDR1 MNHNY and CDR2 SVGAGI (reference sequence).

J is TRBJ2-7 and V is TRBV20-1; TRBD1 aligns across 9 bases. CDR1 is DFQATT, CDR2 SNEGSKA, per germline (reference sequence). Losses at the gene ends were 8 bases for V and 7 bases for J; bases not matched to a gene: 6. The CDR3 consists of 11 residues. The CDR3 nucleotides are TGCAGTACTGGACAGGGGAGGGAGCAGTACTTC. It specifies CSTGQGREQYF.

The rearrangement uses TRBV19 and TRBJ2-2; TRBD2 matches at 10 bases. The germline V gene has CDR1 LNHDA and CDR2 SQIVND (reference sequence). CDR3 length: 16 residues. V was pared by 7 bases and J by 2 bases, with 7 bases of the junction left unmatched. CDR3 in amino acids: CASTGLAGANTGELFF. In DNA form, the CDR3 reads TGTGCCAGTACCGGGCTAGCGGGAGCCAACACCGGGGAGCTGTTTTTT. Filled out from reference TRBV19 and TRBJ2-2, the complete variable domain reads DGGITQSPKYLFRKEGQNVTLSCEQNLNHDAMYWYRQDPGQGLRLIYYSQIVNDFQKGDIAEGYSVSREKKESFPLTVTSAQKNPTAFYLCASTGLAGANTGELFFGEGSRLTVL.

The rearrangement links TRBV7-2 to TRBJ2-1; D is perhaps TRBD1 (6 bases). V dropped 5 bases and J dropped 8 bases, with 10 bases sitting between them. Germline CDR1 is SGHTA and CDR2 is FQGNSA. The CDR3 is 12 residues long. The CDR3 protein is CASSPAGDEQFF. CDR3 bases: TGTGCCAGCAGCCCAGCAGGGGATGAGCAGTTCTTC.

The V call is TRBV29-1, the J call TRBJ1-4; D is perhaps TRBD1 (5 bases). The CDR3 sequence is 12 residues long. Germline CDR1 SQVTM, CDR2 ANQGSEA. V was clipped by 4 bases and J by 13 bases, with 16 bases between them. CDR3 nucleotides: TGCAGCGTTGGGCAGGGTAGTTCAGGACTGTTTTTT. It is translated as CSVGQGSSGLFF. The complete variable domain, with remaining parts taken from reference TRBV29-1 and TRBJ1-4, reads SAVISQKPSRDICQRGTSLTIQCQVDSQVTMMFWYRQQPGQSLTLIATANQGSEATYESGFVIDKFPISRPNLTFSTLTVSNMSPEDSSIYLCSVGQGSSGLFFGSGTQLSVL.

The rearrangement links TRBV18 to TRBJ1-1; 8 nucleotides line up with TRBD1. Germline assignment: CDR1 KGHSH and CDR2 LQKENI. The ends lost 2 bases at V and 4 bases at J; junction bases unmatched: 9. CDR3 length equals 16 residues. CDR3 DNA: TGTGCCAGCTCACCAAAAACAACAGGGGGAGGCACTGAAGCTTTCTTT. Encoded protein: CASSPKTTGGGTEAFF.

The chain recombines TRBV29-1 with TRBJ2-3, with 7 bases fitting TRBD1. The germline CDR1 and CDR2 sequences are SQVTM and ANQGSEA. The CDR3 runs 12 residues. V gave up 5 bases and J gave up 4 bases; unmatched junction bases: 3. CDR3 DNA: TGCAGCGTTCGACAGGGATCAGATACGCAGTATTTT. Translated, it gives CSVRQGSDTQYF.

The V call is TRBV19, the J call TRBJ2-7, with D hard to call. CDR1 LNHDA and CDR2 SQIVND come from the germline V gene (reference sequence). Trimming left V 1 base short and J 1 base short, with 8 bases between. The CDR3 covers 14 residues. CDR3 bases: TGTGCCAGTAGTATAGCCAGAGGTTCCTACGAGCAGTACTTC. This sequence encodes CASSIARGSYEQYF. Complete variable domain (other parts from reference TRBV19 and TRBJ2-7): DGGITQSPKYLFRKEGQNVTLSCEQNLNHDAMYWYRQDPGQGLRLIYYSQIVNDFQKGDIAEGYSVSREKKESFPLTVTSAQKNPTAFYLCASSIARGSYEQYFGPGTRLTVT.

The chain employs TRBV15 and TRBJ2-7, with TRBD1 matching over 7 bases. The J segment lost 6 bases and the V segment lost 0 bases, leaving 8 bases of the junction unmatched. Germline CDR1 and CDR2: LNHNV and YYDKDF (reference sequence). The CDR3 extends over 15 amino acids. The CDR3 DNA reads TGTGCCACCAGCAGAGAAGCAGGGGGAGTGGGCGAGCAGTACTTC. Translation: CATSREAGGVGEQYF.

J is TRBJ1-1 and V is TRBV18; tentative D call: TRBD1 (6 bases). The CDR3 has 15 amino acids. Germline-derived CDR1 and CDR2 are KGHSH and LQKENI. The V end lost 3 bases, the J end lost 0 bases, and 11 bases lay between the germline ends. CDR3 nucleotides: TGTGCCAGCTCACCTCGTCAGGGGATGAACACTGAAGCTTTCTTT. It codes for CASSPRQGMNTEAFF. The whole variable domain, filled in from reference TRBV18 and TRBJ1-1, reads NAGVMQNPRHLVRRRGQEARLRCSPMKGHSHVYWYRQLPEEGLKFMVYLQKENIIDESGMPKERFSAEFPKEGPSILRIQQVVRGDSAAYFCASSPRQGMNTEAFFGQGTRLTVV.

V and J are TRBV2 and TRBJ1-1; weak D call: TRBD1 (5 bases). With 1 base removed from V and 6 bases from J, the gap between germline ends came to 24 bases. The CDR3 is 18 residues long. Germline CDR1 and CDR2: SNHLY and FYNNEI. CDR3 coding DNA: TGTGCCAGCAGTGAAGGAGAGGGGATCCTTTCTATGGTATCTGAAGCTTTCTTT. It yields the protein CASSEGEGILSMVSEAFF.

The chain combines TRBV5-1 with TRBJ1-5; perhaps TRBD1 as D (5 bases). Trimming pared 0 bases from V and 3 bases from J, leaving 10 bases between. CDR3 length equals 15 residues. CDR1 is SGHRS and CDR2 is YFSETQ in the germline V gene. This chain's CDR3 is CASSLDGTPNQPQHF. CDR3 nucleotides: TGCGCCAGCAGCTTGGATGGGACCCCCAATCAGCCCCAGCATTTT.

The chain is built from TRBV6-5 and TRBJ1-4; perhaps TRBD1 as D (5 bases). Trimming removed 6 bases at V and 7 bases at J, with 9 bases between. Germline V lookup: CDR1 MNHEY, CDR2 SVGAGI. The CDR3 covers 12 residues. DNA of the CDR3: TGTGCCAGCAGCCCTGGGGGTGAAAAACTGTTTTTT. Protein product: CASSPGGEKLFF.

A few counts support this clone. The rearrangement links TRBV27 to TRBJ2-1; D may be TRBD1 or TRBD2 (6 bases each). The CDR3 extends over 13 amino acids. CDR1 MNHEY and CDR2 SMNVEV come from the germline V gene (reference sequence). Trimming stripped 3 bases from V and 8 bases from J, with 11 bases between. DNA for the CDR3: TGTGCCAGCAGTTTGGAGGGGGGCGATGAGCAGTTCTTC. Amino acids: CASSLEGGDEQFF.

The chain joins TRBV6-4 to TRBJ1-1, with D unresolved. The length of the CDR3 is 14 residues. Germline lookup yields CDR1 MRHNA and CDR2 SNTAGT. V was clipped by 5 bases and J by 13 bases, with 23 bases between them. The CDR3 DNA reads TGTGCCAGCAGTCCCCACCGGAAGGGAACCGGGCTTTTCTTT. This sequence encodes CASSPHRKGTGLFF.